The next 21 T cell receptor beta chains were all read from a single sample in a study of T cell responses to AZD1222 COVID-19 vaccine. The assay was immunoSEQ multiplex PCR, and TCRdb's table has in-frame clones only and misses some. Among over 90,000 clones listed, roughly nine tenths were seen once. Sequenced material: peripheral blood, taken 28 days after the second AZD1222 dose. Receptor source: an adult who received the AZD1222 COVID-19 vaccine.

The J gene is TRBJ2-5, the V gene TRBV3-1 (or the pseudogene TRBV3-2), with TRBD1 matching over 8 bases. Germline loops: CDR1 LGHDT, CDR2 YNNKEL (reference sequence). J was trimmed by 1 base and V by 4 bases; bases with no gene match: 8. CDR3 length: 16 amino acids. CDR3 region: CASSPPDRALQETQYF. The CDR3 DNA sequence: TGTGCCAGCAGCCCCCCGGACAGGGCCCTCCAAGAGACCCAGTACTTC.

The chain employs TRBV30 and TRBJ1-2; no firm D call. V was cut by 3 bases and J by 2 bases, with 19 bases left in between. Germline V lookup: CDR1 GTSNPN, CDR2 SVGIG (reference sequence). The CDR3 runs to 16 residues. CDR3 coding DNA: TGTGCCTGGAGGGCCCCCGAGTGGGAAAACAACTATGGCTACACCTTC. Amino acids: CAWRAPEWENNYGYTF.

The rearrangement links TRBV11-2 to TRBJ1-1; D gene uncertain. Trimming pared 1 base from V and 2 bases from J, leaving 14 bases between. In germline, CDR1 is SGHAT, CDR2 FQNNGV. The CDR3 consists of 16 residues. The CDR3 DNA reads TGTGCCAGCAGCTTAGGAGGAATAATAAGAAACACTGAAGCTTTCTTT. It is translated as CASSLGGIIRNTEAFF.

CDR3 loop: CASSATGTGRGKSGNTIYF. CDR3 nucleotides: TGTGCCAGCAGTGCAACCGGGACAGGGCGCGGAAAATCTGGAAACACCATATATTTT. The chain employs TRBV28 and TRBJ1-3; the match to TRBD1 covers 9 bases. The germline V gene has CDR1 MDHEN and CDR2 SYDVKM. The CDR3 loop spans 19 amino acids. Losses at the gene ends were 5 bases for V and 1 base for J; bases not matched to a gene: 15. The full variable domain, rest sourced from reference TRBV28 and TRBJ1-3, is DVKVTQSSRYLVKRTGEKVFLECVQDMDHENMFWYRQDPGLGLRLIYFSYDVKMKEKGDIPEGYSVSREKKERFSLILESASTNQTSMYLCASSATGTGRGKSGNTIYFGEGSWLTVV.

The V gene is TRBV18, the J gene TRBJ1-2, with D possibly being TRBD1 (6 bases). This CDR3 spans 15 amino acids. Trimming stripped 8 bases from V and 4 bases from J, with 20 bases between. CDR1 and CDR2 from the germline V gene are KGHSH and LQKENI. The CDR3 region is CASTASTGIGYGYTF. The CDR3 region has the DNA TGTGCCAGCACCGCGTCTACAGGGATCGGCTATGGCTACACCTTC.

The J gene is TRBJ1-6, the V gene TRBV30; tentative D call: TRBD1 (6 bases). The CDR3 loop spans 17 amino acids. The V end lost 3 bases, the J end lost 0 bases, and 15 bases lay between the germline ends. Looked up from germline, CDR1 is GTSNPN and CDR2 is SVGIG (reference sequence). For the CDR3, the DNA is TGTGCCTGGAGCGACGACAGGATTAGCTCCTATAATTCACCCCTCCACTTT. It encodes CAWSDDRISSYNSPLHF.

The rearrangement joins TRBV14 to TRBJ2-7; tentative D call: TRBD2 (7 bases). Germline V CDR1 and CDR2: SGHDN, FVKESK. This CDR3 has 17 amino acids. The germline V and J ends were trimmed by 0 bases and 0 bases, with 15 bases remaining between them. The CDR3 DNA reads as TGTGCCAGCAGCCAAGATCGTGGGGGGGCCTTCTCCTACGAGCAGTACTTC. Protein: CASSQDRGGAFSYEQYF.

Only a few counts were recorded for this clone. The CDR3 spells CASSTTGDQPQHF. CDR3 in DNA: TGTGCCAGCAGTACGACAGGGGATCAGCCCCAGCATTTT. The V gene is TRBV6-5, the J gene TRBJ1-5; 8 positions agree with TRBD1. V shed 5 bases, J shed 5 bases, and the junction held 2 bases outside the gene matches. This CDR3 comprises 13 residues. CDR1 and CDR2 (germline): MNHEY, SVGAGI.

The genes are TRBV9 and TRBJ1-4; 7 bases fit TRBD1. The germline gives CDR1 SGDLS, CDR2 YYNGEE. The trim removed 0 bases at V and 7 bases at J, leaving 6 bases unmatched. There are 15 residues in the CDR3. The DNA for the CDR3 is TGTGCCAGCAGCGTAGGAGGGGGCGGAGGTGAAAAACTGTTTTTT. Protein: CASSVGGGGGEKLFF.

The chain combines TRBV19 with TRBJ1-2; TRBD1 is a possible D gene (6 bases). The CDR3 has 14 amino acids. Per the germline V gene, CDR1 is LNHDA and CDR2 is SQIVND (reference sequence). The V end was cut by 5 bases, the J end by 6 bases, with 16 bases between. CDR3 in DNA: TGTGCCAGTAGTGCAGGGGCCGGGCGTGATGGCTACACCTTC. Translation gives CASSAGAGRDGYTF. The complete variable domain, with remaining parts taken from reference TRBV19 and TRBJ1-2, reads DGGITQSPKYLFRKEGQNVTLSCEQNLNHDAMYWYRQDPGQGLRLIYYSQIVNDFQKGDIAEGYSVSREKKESFPLTVTSAQKNPTAFYLCASSAGAGRDGYTFGSGTRLTVV.

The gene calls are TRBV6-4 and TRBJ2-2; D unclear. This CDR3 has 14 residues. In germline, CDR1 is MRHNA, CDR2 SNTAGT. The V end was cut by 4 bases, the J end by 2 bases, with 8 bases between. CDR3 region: CASSVNSNTGELFF. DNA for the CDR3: TGTGCCAGCAGTGTAAACAGCAACACCGGGGAGCTGTTTTTT.

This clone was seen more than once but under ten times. The CDR3 DNA reads TGTGCCAGCAGCCAAGATGTCGGCAGGGGGATTGGAAATGAGCAGTTCTTC. Translating it yields CASSQDVGRGIGNEQFF. The chain combines TRBV3-1 (or the pseudogene TRBV3-2) with TRBJ2-1; 7 bases are a match to TRBD1. CDR1 and CDR2 from the germline V gene are LGHDT and YNNKEL (reference sequence). Losses at the gene ends were 0 bases for V and 7 bases for J; bases not matched to a gene: 12. The CDR3 sequence is 17 residues long.

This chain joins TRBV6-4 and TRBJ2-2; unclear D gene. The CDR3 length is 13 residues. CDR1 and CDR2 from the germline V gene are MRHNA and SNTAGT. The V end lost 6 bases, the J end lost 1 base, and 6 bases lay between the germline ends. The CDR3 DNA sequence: TGTGCCAGCAGAGAAGTGAACACCGGGGAGCTGTTTTTT. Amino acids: CASREVNTGELFF.

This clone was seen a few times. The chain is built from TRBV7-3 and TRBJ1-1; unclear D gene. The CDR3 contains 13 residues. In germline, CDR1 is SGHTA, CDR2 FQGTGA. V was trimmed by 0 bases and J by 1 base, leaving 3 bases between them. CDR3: CASSLTGNTEAFF. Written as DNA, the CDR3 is TGTGCCAGCAGCTTAACTGGGAACACTGAAGCTTTCTTT.

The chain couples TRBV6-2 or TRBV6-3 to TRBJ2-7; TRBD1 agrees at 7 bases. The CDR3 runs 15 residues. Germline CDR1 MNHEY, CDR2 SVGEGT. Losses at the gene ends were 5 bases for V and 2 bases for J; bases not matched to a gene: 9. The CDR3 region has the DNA TGTGCCAGCAGTCCGGACAGGTCAGGCCCCTACGAGCAGTACTTC. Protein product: CASSPDRSGPYEQYF.

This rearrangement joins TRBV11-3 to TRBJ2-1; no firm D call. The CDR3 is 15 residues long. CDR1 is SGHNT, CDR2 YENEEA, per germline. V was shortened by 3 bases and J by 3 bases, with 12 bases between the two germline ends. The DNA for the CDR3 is TGTGCCAGCAGCTTCAGTGGCACACACTACAATGAGCAGTTCTTC. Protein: CASSFSGTHYNEQFF.

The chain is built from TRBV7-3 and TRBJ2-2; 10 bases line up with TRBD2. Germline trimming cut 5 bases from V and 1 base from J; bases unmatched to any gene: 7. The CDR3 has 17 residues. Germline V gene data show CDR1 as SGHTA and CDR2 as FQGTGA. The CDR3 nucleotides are TGTGCCAGCAGCCCAATAGCGGGGGGCTTGAACACCGGGGAGCTGTTTTTT. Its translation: CASSPIAGGLNTGELFF.

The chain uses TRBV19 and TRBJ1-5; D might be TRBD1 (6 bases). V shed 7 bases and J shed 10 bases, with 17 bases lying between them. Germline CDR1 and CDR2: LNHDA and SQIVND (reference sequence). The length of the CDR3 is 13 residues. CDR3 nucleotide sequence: TGTGCCAGTAACGGGGGGGGCCGTGGACCCCAGCATTTT. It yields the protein CASNGGGRGPQHF.

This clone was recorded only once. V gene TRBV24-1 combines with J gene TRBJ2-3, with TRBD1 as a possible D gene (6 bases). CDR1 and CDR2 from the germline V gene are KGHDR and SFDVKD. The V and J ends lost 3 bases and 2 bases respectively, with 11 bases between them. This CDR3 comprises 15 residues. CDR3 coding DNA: TGTGCCACCAGTGATCCGCGACAGGTCACAGATACGCAGTATTTT. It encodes CATSDPRQVTDTQYF.

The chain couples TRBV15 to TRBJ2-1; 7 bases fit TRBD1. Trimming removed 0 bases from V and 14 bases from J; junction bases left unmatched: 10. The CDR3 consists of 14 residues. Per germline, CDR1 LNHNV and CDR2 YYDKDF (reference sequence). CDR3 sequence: CATSRDPYLTGKFF. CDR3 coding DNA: TGTGCCACCAGCAGAGATCCCTATCTGACAGGGAAGTTCTTC.

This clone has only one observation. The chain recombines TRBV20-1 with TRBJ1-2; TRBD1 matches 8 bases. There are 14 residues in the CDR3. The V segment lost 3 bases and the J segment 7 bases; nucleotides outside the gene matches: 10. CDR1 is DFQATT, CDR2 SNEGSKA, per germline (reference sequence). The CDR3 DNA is TGCAGTGCTAGTCATCGACAGACAGGGGTTGGCTACACCTTC. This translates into CSASHRQTGVGYTF.